Listed here is a single T cell receptor (beta chain). The antigen is unknown. Generated by immunoSEQ multiplex PCR, the TCRdb table keeps only in-frame clones and is missing some. The table shows approximately 8,500 clones, with about 66% occurring only once. Germline V gene sequence: CDR1 MNHEY, CDR2 SMNVEV (reference sequence). The CDR3 covers 15 residues. V lost 5 bases and J lost 9; bases outside the gene matches: 7. Samples were taken several times over chemoradiotherapy. These data come from a study of chemoradiotherapy in HPV16-positive cancers. Study-level findings and limits: The functional HPV-specific definition rests on just a couple of HPV16-positive patients.

Sampling was conducted from a patient who underwent chemoradiotherapy. The receptor comes from a human donor with HPV-associated anogenital cancer. This chain uses TRBV27 with TRBJ1-6, with 10 positions matching TRBD1. CDR3 bases: TGTGCCAGCAGTCCATCGACAGGGGGCGGTTCACCCCTCCACTTT. It codes for CASSPSTGGGSPLHF.